This paragraph covers one T cell receptor beta chain sequence. These data are taken from a study of CD8 T cells in ankylosing spondylitis. TCRdb called the 5' RACE reads again in MiXCR, with one record for every CDR3 protein. This sample has roughly 68,000 distinct CDR3 sequences, with under 7.5% found just once. This TCR was recovered from a male donor with ankylosing spondylitis. Sequences were obtained from synovial fluid, either unsorted or a sorted T cell fraction (not recorded which).

CDR3 sequence: CASNRGQGAPPYEQYF. The CDR3 bases are TGTGCCAGCAACCGGGGACAGGGGGCGCCTCCCTACGAGCAGTACTTC. The chain joins TRBV7-9 to TRBJ2-7; 12 bases align to TRBD1. The CDR3 contains 16 residues. Per germline, CDR1 SEHNR and CDR2 FQNEAQ (reference sequence). The V segment lost 7 bases and the J segment 2 bases; nucleotides outside the gene matches: 9.